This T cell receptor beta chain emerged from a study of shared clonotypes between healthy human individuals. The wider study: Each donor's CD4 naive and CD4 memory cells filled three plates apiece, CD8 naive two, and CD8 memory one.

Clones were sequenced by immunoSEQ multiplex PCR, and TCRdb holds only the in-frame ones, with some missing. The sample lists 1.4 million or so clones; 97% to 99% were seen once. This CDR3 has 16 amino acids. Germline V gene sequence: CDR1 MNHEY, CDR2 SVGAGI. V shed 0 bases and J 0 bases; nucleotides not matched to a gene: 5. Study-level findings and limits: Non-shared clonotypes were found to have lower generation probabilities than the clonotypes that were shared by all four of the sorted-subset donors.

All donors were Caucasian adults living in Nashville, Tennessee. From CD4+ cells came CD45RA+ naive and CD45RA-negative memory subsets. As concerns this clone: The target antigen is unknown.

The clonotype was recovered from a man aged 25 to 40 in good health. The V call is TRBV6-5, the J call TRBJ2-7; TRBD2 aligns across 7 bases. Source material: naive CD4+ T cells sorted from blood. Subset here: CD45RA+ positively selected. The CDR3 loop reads CASSYSGGLSSYEQYF. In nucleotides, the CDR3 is TGTGCCAGCAGTTACTCGGGAGGGTTGAGCTCCTACGAGCAGTACTTC.